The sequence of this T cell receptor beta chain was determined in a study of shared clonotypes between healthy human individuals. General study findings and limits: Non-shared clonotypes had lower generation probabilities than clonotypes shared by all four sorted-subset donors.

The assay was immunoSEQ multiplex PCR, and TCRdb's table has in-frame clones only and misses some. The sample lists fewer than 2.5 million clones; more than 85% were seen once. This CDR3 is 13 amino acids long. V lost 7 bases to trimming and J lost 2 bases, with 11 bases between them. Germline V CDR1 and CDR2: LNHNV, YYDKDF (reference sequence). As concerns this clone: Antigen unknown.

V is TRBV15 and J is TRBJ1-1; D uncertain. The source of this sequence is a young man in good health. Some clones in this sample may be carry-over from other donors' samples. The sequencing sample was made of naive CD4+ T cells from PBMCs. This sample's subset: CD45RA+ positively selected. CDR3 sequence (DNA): TGTGCCACCACCTCGAGGGTCAACACTGAAGCTTTCTTT. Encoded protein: CATTSRVNTEAFF.